The 14 T cell receptor beta chains given below trace back to one sample, sequenced in a study of tumor and adjacent non-tumor tissue in lung cancer. The library came from three nested PCR rounds adapted from ARM-PCR protocols. TCRdb passed the multiplex PCR reads through MiXCR, listing each CDR3 protein once. Of tens of thousands of distinct CDR3 sequences in the sample, roughly three fifths are singletons; the top ten hold 19%. RNA was extracted from bulk tissue without any cell sorting. The normal lung tissue was taken more than 3 cm from the tumor edge. The material sequenced was distant non-tumor lung tissue. These receptors all come from a woman between 40 and 55 years old with non-small cell lung cancer.

In this sample, this clonotype turned up many times. The V and J genes are TRBV29-1 and TRBJ1-1; TRBD1 matches 10 bases. V lost 8 bases, J lost 7 bases, and 7 bases stayed unmatched. The CDR3 runs 12 residues. Germline values: CDR1 SQVTM, CDR2 ANQGSEA. CDR3 sequence reads: CSYRGQGLEAFF. Here the CDR3 DNA reads TGCAGCTATCGGGGACAGGGGCTTGAAGCTTTCTTT.

Points on this clonotype: Because it lacks the conserved phenylalanine or tryptophan at the end, this CDR3 is likely a read error. The chain combines TRBV29-1 with TRBJ2-6, with D perhaps matching TRBD1 (5 bases). CDR3 length: 13 amino acids. From germline, CDR1 is SQVTM and CDR2 ANQGSEA. The CDR3, as DNA: TGCAGCGTTGGGAGCTCTGGGGCCGACGTCCTGACTCTC. Protein sequence: CSVGSSGADVLTL.

A remark on this clonotype: Its ends do not fully match the called genes, so a read error is possible. The rearrangement joins TRBV12-3 or TRBV12-4 to TRBJ2-7, with TRBD1 matching over 7 bases. The CDR3 covers 15 residues. CDR3 nucleotide sequence: TGTGCCAGCAGTGGAATTCGGGACAGCTCCTACGAGCAGTGCTTC. Its protein is CASSGIRDSSYEQCF.

The chain links TRBV19 to TRBJ2-3, with 7 bases matching TRBD2. Germline-derived CDR1 and CDR2 are LNHDA and SQIVND (reference sequence). This CDR3 region has 14 residues. The junction had 9 bases not matched to a gene; V was cut back by 10 bases and J by 2 bases. The CDR3 is CATARGGNTDTQYF. The CDR3 DNA sequence: TGTGCCACCGCCCGGGGAGGGAACACAGATACGCAGTATTTT. Full variable domain (rest looked up from reference TRBV19 and TRBJ2-3): DGGITQSPKYLFRKEGQNVTLSCEQNLNHDAMYWYRQDPGQGLRLIYYSQIVNDFQKGDIAEGYSVSREKKESFPLTVTSAQKNPTAFYLCATARGGNTDTQYFGPGTRLTVL.

In the case of this clonotype: Given a much more abundant clone one base away, this may be a read error. The chain links TRBV12-3 or TRBV12-4 to TRBJ2-5; 14 bases match TRBD2. V was pared by 6 bases and J by 5 bases, with 8 bases of the junction left unmatched. The CDR3 length is 16 residues. The chain's CDR3 is CASSQTSGRVGETQYF. For the CDR3, the DNA is TGTGCCAGCAGCCAGACTAGCGGGAGGGTTGGGGAGACCCAGTACTTC.

This clonotype was observed a few times. This clone may be a read error of a much larger clone one base away. The J gene is TRBJ2-5, the V gene TRBV12-3 or TRBV12-4, with 13 bases aligning to TRBD2. The CDR3 has 15 amino acids. CDR3: CASSPTSGRLEAQYF. In DNA form, the CDR3 reads TGTGCCAGCAGTCCGACTAGCGGGAGGCTAGAGGCCCAGTACTTC.

This clonotype was recorded many times. V is TRBV12-3 or TRBV12-4 and J is TRBJ1-4; tentative D call: TRBD1 (5 bases). This CDR3 spans 14 amino acids. Trimming removed 6 bases from V and 7 bases from J, with 15 bases in between. The CDR3 here is CASRTQGGSEKLFF. CDR3 in DNA: TGTGCCAGCAGAACTCAGGGTGGTAGTGAAAAACTGTTTTTT.

In the case of this clonotype: The junction departs from germline at one end; a sequencing error may be responsible. V and J are TRBV11-3 and TRBJ2-1, with TRBD2 identical over 9 bases. Germline values: CDR1 SGHNT, CDR2 YENEEA. CDR3 length: 16 amino acids. CDR3 in DNA: TGTGCCAGCAGCGATCTGGGACTAGCTGCCAACAATGGGCAGCTCTTC. Translation gives CASSDLGLAANNGQLF.

A few counts support this clonotype. This chain links TRBV6-2 or TRBV6-3 with TRBJ1-5; D is unresolved. The DNA end is more similar to TRBJ2-3, so the J call may be wrong. CDR3 length equals 17 residues. Germline V gene sequence: CDR1 MNHEY, CDR2 SVGEGT. The CDR3 coding sequence is TGTGCCGGCACCCCACATTTAGAAGGGTATCGCAATCAGCCCCAGTATTTT. Translation gives CAGTPHLEGYRNQPQYF.

This clonotype has at least ten counts. The CDR3 loop is CASSQGLFNEQFF. CDR3 DNA sequence: TGTGCCAGCAGCCAGGGACTCTTCAATGAGCAGTTCTTC. The V gene is TRBV14, the J gene TRBJ2-1, with D possibly TRBD2 on 6 matching bases. Germline assignment: CDR1 SGHDN and CDR2 FVKESK. V was cut by 3 bases and J by 6 bases, with 9 bases left in between. The CDR3 spans 13 residues.

This clonotype was picked up one time. The junction shows a germline mismatch at one end, possibly a read error. The chain employs TRBV29-1 and TRBJ2-1, with D perhaps TRBD2 (5 bases). The CDR3 has 15 amino acids. Germline V gene data show CDR1 as SQVTM and CDR2 as ANQGSEA. The CDR3 nucleotides are TGCAGCGTTGAATCTTTGGGAGCCCTAAACAATGGGCAGTTCTTC. Translated, it gives CSVESLGALNNGQFF.

A note on this clonotype: Its ends do not fully match the called genes, so a read error is possible. The chain recombines TRBV11-3 with TRBJ2-7; D might be TRBD2 (6 bases). CDR1 and CDR2 from the germline V gene are SGHNT and YENEEA. The CDR3 runs 14 residues. CDR3 sequence reads: CASKQGPGVYVQYF. The CDR3 DNA reads TGTGCCAGCAAACAAGGACCGGGAGTTTACGTGCAGTACTTC.

In this sample, this clonotype turned up many times. The chain combines TRBV5-1 with TRBJ2-5, with TRBD2 identical over 8 bases. Germline loops: CDR1 SGHRS, CDR2 YFSETQ. This CDR3 is 15 amino acids long. V lost 3 bases to trimming and J lost 4 bases; unmatched junction nucleotides: 8. The CDR3 DNA is TGCGCCAGCAGCTCCAATGCGGGGGGCACAGAGACCCAGTACTTC. It codes for CASSSNAGGTETQYF.

This clonotype has a handful of counts. The chain employs TRBV30 and TRBJ2-1; TRBD2 matches at 7 bases. V dropped 0 bases and J dropped 3; count of bases not matched to a gene: 2. The CDR3 covers 14 residues. Germline assignment: CDR1 GTSNPN and CDR2 SVGIG (reference sequence). The CDR3 spells CAWSVGGGYNEQFF. The CDR3, as DNA: TGTGCCTGGAGTGTTGGCGGGGGCTACAATGAGCAGTTCTTC.